This TCR beta chain was captured in a study of cytomegalovirus exposure and HLA in healthy donors. Study findings and constraints: Altogether, 150 to 200 TCR beta chains were recorded as cytomegalovirus-associated. Later analysis identified a missense DCLRE1C variant that was linked to TCR beta V- and J-gene trimming.

For this clone: Its antigen is not identified.

The CDR3 runs to 13 residues. V dropped 6 bases and J dropped 3; count of bases not matched to a gene: 4. CDR1 is MDHEN and CDR2 is SYDVKM in the germline V gene. PCR used 60 Vbeta primers and 13 Jbeta primers. Clones were read by immunoSEQ multiplex PCR, and TCRdb kept only the in-frame ones, dropping some. Recorded here are about 39,000 clones; the top ten clones represent 3% to 4%. The receptor's source is a young woman in good health and CMV-seropositive. The sequenced sample was PBMCs. The V and J genes are TRBV28 and TRBJ2-7; 8 nucleotides line up with TRBD1. The DNA of the CDR3 is TGTGCCAGCAGCAGACAGGGGCGCTACGAGCAGTACTTC. Translating it yields CASSRQGRYEQYF.